This T cell receptor (beta chain) was retrieved from a study of T cell responses to AZD1222 COVID-19 vaccine. Study-wide results and limits: Spike-specific TCR breadth and depth grew following two AZD1222 doses.

The table came from immunoSEQ multiplex PCR; TCRdb's copy has only in-frame clones and leaves some out. The sample lists about 180,000 clones; about nine tenths were seen once. With regard to this clone: Its antigen is unidentified. Relative to the germline gene, one junction end is altered; a read error may explain this.

The CDR3 covers 13 residues. Germline CDR1 MDHEN, CDR2 SYDVKM. This specimen was peripheral blood, taken 28 days after the second dose of the MenACWY control vaccine. The chain combines TRBV28 with TRBJ2-3, with a tentative D call TRBD1 (5 bases). The TCR sequence derives from an adult who received the MenACWY meningococcal vaccine as a control. Written as DNA, the CDR3 is TGTGCCAGCAGTTTATCGCACCAGGGATTACCTTCTTTT. This gives the protein CASSLSHQGLPSF.